In this sample, the clone carrying this T cell receptor (beta chain) turned up once. Its antigen is undetermined. The sample originates from a study of Graves' ophthalmopathy and Graves' hyperthyroidism. Whole-study context: Prior to any treatment, peripheral blood was collected at the time of initial diagnosis.

Study-level findings and limits: In blood appeared most of the expanded thyroid clonotypes whose frequency exceeded 0.001.

Amplification of the TCR beta CDR3 regions used RNA transcripts (as template). HTBI primers served in a first-round RT-PCR, which a second-round multiplex PCR followed. Via MiXCR, TCRdb re-called the multiplex PCR reads, giving one row per CDR3 protein. In the table there are about 480,000 distinct CDR3 sequences, about an eighth of which are singletons. Patients were left out if they had other autoimmune diseases, uncontrolled infections, pregnancy or lactation. The source of this sequence is a woman in her twenties or thirties with Graves' ophthalmopathy. Sequencing used blood.

The CDR3 sequence: CASSATRKETQYF. The CDR3 DNA sequence: TGCGCCAGCAGTGCGACTAGGAAAGAGACCCAGTACTTC. The J gene is TRBJ2-5, the V gene TRBV10-1; tentative D call: TRBD2 (6 bases). The CDR3 runs to 13 residues. From germline, CDR1 is WNHNN and CDR2 SYGVQD (reference sequence). V shed 4 bases and J shed 3 bases, with 9 bases lying between them.